A selection of T cell receptor beta chains follows, all from one sample in a study of prognosis after radiotherapy for stage I lung cancer. MiXCR, applied by TCRdb to the multiplex PCR reads, yields one record per CDR3 protein. Seen here are around 20,000 distinct CDR3 sequences, roughly 40% observed once, and the top ten hold about 56%. The material sequenced was PBMCs, taken before or after stereotactic body radiation therapy (not recorded which). Receptor source: a donor aged 50 or older with non-small cell lung cancer. Both conserved end residues are part of each CDR3. The D gene is left open where the match is weak. Expanded clones are given a class, and other clones once, few, many or no size at all.

CDR3 length: 15
D gene: TRBD2
V gene: TRBV12-3/TRBV12-4
J gene: TRBJ2-3
clone size: -
CDR3 protein: CASSTGLASTDTQYF
CDR3 DNA: TGTGCCAGCAGTACGGGACTAGCGAGCACAGATACGCAGTATTTT

CDR3 length: 17
D gene: TRBD2
V gene: TRBV5-4
J gene: TRBJ2-1
clone size: -
CDR3 protein: CASSSRTSGRAGSEQFF
CDR3 DNA: TGTGCCAGCAGCTCTAGGACTAGCGGGAGGGCGGGTAGTGAGCAGTTCTTC

CDR3 length: 14
D gene: -
V gene: TRBV20-1
J gene: TRBJ1-5
clone size: many
CDR3 protein: CSARGPLNNQPQHF
CDR3 DNA: TGCAGTGCTAGAGGCCCACTTAACAATCAGCCCCAGCATTTT

CDR3 length: 13
D gene: TRBD1
V gene: TRBV24-1
J gene: TRBJ1-2
clone size: many
CDR3 protein: CATIRGPSYGYTF
CDR3 DNA: TGTGCCACCATCAGGGGGCCGAGCTATGGCTACACCTTC

CDR3 length: 13
D gene: -
V gene: TRBV18
J gene: TRBJ1-2
clone size: many
CDR3 protein: CASSPTVNYGYTF
CDR3 DNA: TGTGCCAGCTCACCGACAGTTAACTATGGCTACACCTTC

CDR3 length: 14
D gene: -
V gene: TRBV6-5
J gene: TRBJ2-5
clone size: -
CDR3 protein: CASSSPPLQETQYF
CDR3 DNA: TGTGCCAGCAGTTCTCCTCCACTCCAAGAGACCCAGTACTTC

CDR3 length: 13
D gene: TRBD2
V gene: TRBV6-2/TRBV6-3
J gene: TRBJ2-7
clone size: -
CDR3 protein: CASSPGGTYDQYF
CDR3 DNA: TGTGCCAGCAGTCCGGGAGGGACCTACGATCAGTACTTC

CDR3 length: 13
D gene: TRBD1
V gene: TRBV20-1
J gene: TRBJ2-1
clone size: -
CDR3 protein: CSATGQGSGEQFF
CDR3 DNA: TGCAGTGCTACTGGACAGGGGTCCGGTGAGCAGTTCTTC

CDR3 length: 12
D gene: -
V gene: TRBV20-1
J gene: TRBJ2-7
clone size: many
CDR3 protein: CSARDNSYEQYF
CDR3 DNA: TGCAGTGCCAGGGACAATTCCTACGAGCAGTACTTC

CDR3 length: 14
D gene: TRBD1
V gene: TRBV7-9
J gene: TRBJ2-7
clone size: many
CDR3 protein: CASSPDRATYEQYF
CDR3 DNA: TGTGCCAGCAGTCCCGACAGGGCTACCTACGAGCAGTACTTC

CDR3 length: 14
D gene: -
V gene: TRBV6-1
J gene: TRBJ1-3
clone size: -
CDR3 protein: CASRTWVAVNTIYF
CDR3 DNA: TGTGCCAGCAGAACATGGGTCGCTGTAAACACCATATATTTT

CDR3 length: 18
D gene: TRBD1
V gene: TRBV11-2
J gene: TRBJ2-5
clone size: many
CDR3 protein: CASSFTLSPGQWAETQYF
CDR3 DNA: TGTGCCAGCAGCTTTACGCTCTCTCCGGGACAGTGGGCGGAGACCCAGTACTTC

CDR3 length: 12
D gene: -
V gene: TRBV24-1
J gene: TRBJ2-5
clone size: many
CDR3 protein: CATSGGGETQYF
CDR3 DNA: TGTGCCACCAGTGGTGGCGGGGAGACCCAGTACTTC

CDR3 length: 10
D gene: -
V gene: TRBV2
J gene: TRBJ1-4
clone size: many
CDR3 protein: CASFNEKLFF
CDR3 DNA: TGTGCCAGCTTCAATGAAAAACTGTTTTTT

CDR3 length: 12
D gene: -
V gene: TRBV24-1
J gene: TRBJ1-5
clone size: many
CDR3 protein: CATSAGGQPQHF
CDR3 DNA: TGTGCCACCAGTGCCGGCGGGCAGCCCCAGCATTTT

CDR3 length: 15
D gene: TRBD1
V gene: TRBV28
J gene: TRBJ2-7
clone size: medium-sized
CDR3 protein: CASTPSRTGGNEQYF
CDR3 DNA: TGTGCCAGCACCCCCTCCCGGACAGGGGGCAACGAGCAGTACTTC

CDR3 length: 13
D gene: TRBD1
V gene: TRBV20-1
J gene: TRBJ2-5
clone size: many
CDR3 protein: CSASKDRVETQYF
CDR3 DNA: TGCAGTGCTAGTAAAGACAGGGTAGAGACCCAGTACTTC

CDR3 length: 13
D gene: TRBD2
V gene: TRBV19
J gene: TRBJ2-3
clone size: -
CDR3 protein: CASSLLAGDTQYF
CDR3 DNA: TGTGCCAGTAGCCTACTAGCGGGAGATACGCAGTATTTT

CDR3 length: 16
D gene: -
V gene: TRBV20-1
J gene: TRBJ1-3
clone size: -
CDR3 protein: CSARDTGGARGNTIYF
CDR3 DNA: TGCAGTGCTAGAGATACGGGGGGGGCGCGGGGAAACACCATATATTTT

CDR3 length: 14
D gene: -
V gene: TRBV7-8
J gene: TRBJ2-2
clone size: many
CDR3 protein: CASILRGNTGELFF
CDR3 DNA: TGTGCCAGCATCCTCAGGGGGAACACCGGGGAGCTGTTTTTT

CDR3 length: 12
D gene: TRBD1
V gene: TRBV29-1
J gene: TRBJ1-1
clone size: many
CDR3 protein: CSVARGDTEAFF
CDR3 DNA: TGCAGCGTTGCCAGGGGGGACACTGAAGCTTTCTTT

CDR3 length: 12
D gene: -
V gene: TRBV20-1
J gene: TRBJ1-1
clone size: many
CDR3 protein: CSARGDTGVGFF
CDR3 DNA: TGCAGTGCCAGAGGAGATACGGGGGTTGGTTTCTTT